These 20 T cell receptor beta chains share one sample of origin, sequenced in a study of CD8 T cells in Susac syndrome. Random hexamers primed reverse transcription of about 0.45 to 1 ug RNA. In TCRdb, the immunoSEQ multiplex PCR reads were re-called with MiXCR into one record per CDR3 protein. The table records approximately 100,000 distinct CDR3 sequences, 80% to 95% of them present only once. Specimen: CD4+ T cells from PBMCs. The receptors shown here come from a human donor in good health.

J is TRBJ1-1 and V is TRBV20-1; no clear D gene. The germline V gene has CDR1 DFQATT and CDR2 SNEGSKA (reference sequence). CDR3 length: 12 amino acids. The V end lost 3 bases, the J end lost 1 base, and 6 bases lay between the germline ends. In DNA form, the CDR3 reads TGCAGTGCTAGGTCGGGGAACACTGAAGCTTTCTTT. The encoded protein is CSARSGNTEAFF.

The rearrangement links TRBV6-1 to TRBJ1-1; 9 nucleotides match TRBD1. Unmatched junction bases numbered 16, after V lost 6 bases and J lost 5 bases. CDR1 is MNHNS, CDR2 SASEGT, per germline. CDR3 length equals 17 residues. CDR3 in DNA: TGTGCCAGCAGCCCCGGGACAGGGTTTAGAGGGGGAACTGAAGCTTTCTTT. It yields the protein CASSPGTGFRGGTEAFF.

The CDR3 is CASSPTGTDDYGYTF. CDR3 DNA sequence: TGTGCCAGTAGTCCAACCGGGACGGATGACTATGGCTACACCTTC. The chain recombines TRBV19 with TRBJ1-2; D might be TRBD1 (5 bases). Germline V CDR1 and CDR2: LNHDA, SQIVND (reference sequence). Trimming pared 5 bases from V and 3 bases from J, leaving 16 bases between. This CDR3 region has 15 residues. Variable domain in full (rest from reference TRBV19 and TRBJ1-2): DGGITQSPKYLFRKEGQNVTLSCEQNLNHDAMYWYRQDPGQGLRLIYYSQIVNDFQKGDIAEGYSVSREKKESFPLTVTSAQKNPTAFYLCASSPTGTDDYGYTFGSGTRLTVV.

This clonotype has a handful of counts. V gene TRBV6-5 combines with J gene TRBJ1-2; TRBD1 might be the D (5 bases). CDR1 is MNHEY, CDR2 SVGAGI, per germline. V was clipped by 5 bases and J by 2 bases, with 9 bases between them. The CDR3 spans 13 residues. The CDR3 is CASSLGVNYGYTF. The CDR3 DNA reads TGTGCCAGCAGTCTAGGGGTGAACTATGGCTACACCTTC.

The chain joins TRBV7-2 to TRBJ1-2; 7 bases align to TRBD1. In germline, CDR1 is SGHTA, CDR2 FQGNSA. The CDR3 length is 13 residues. Trimming took 6 bases from V and 5 from J; bases not matched to a gene: 6. The CDR3 spells CASSKRQGYGYTF. The CDR3, as DNA: TGTGCCAGCAGTAAACGACAGGGTTATGGCTACACCTTC. Looking up the rest from reference TRBV7-2 and TRBJ1-2 gives the full variable domain: GAGVSQSPSNKVTEKGKDVELRCDPISGHTALYWYRQSLGQGLEFLIYFQGNSAPDKSGLPSDRFSAERTGGSVSTLTIQRTQQEDSAVYLCASSKRQGYGYTFGSGTRLTVV.

The V gene is TRBV7-8, the J gene TRBJ2-5; 11 positions match TRBD1. Per germline, CDR1 SGHVS and CDR2 FQNEAQ. The CDR3 contains 15 residues. V lost 5 bases to trimming and J lost 5 bases; unmatched junction nucleotides: 7. CDR3 sequence (DNA): TGTGCCAGCAGCCCTGGACAGGGGGCAGGGGAGACCCAGTACTTC. It is translated as CASSPGQGAGETQYF.

V and J are TRBV4-3 and TRBJ2-1, with D perhaps TRBD1 (6 bases). In germline, CDR1 is LGHNA, CDR2 YSLEER. The CDR3 length is 16 residues. V lost 1 base and J 3 bases, leaving 13 bases between the germline ends. CDR3 amino acids: CASSQGDNRDYNEQFF. CDR3 DNA sequence: TGCGCCAGCAGCCAAGGGGACAACAGGGACTACAATGAGCAGTTCTTC.

The CDR3, as DNA: TGCGCCAGCAGCTTGGGACAAGATAATGAAAAACTGTTTTTT. Protein product: CASSLGQDNEKLFF. This sequence joins TRBV5-1 and TRBJ1-4; D ambiguous. The germline V gene encodes CDR1 SGHRS and CDR2 YFSETQ. Trimming left V 0 bases short and J 4 bases short, with 7 bases between. CDR3 length: 14 amino acids.

This chain links TRBV25-1 with TRBJ2-7; D unclear. CDR3 size: 13 residues. V was trimmed by 2 bases and J by 7 bases, leaving 12 bases between them. Germline lookup yields CDR1 MGHDK and CDR2 SYGVNS. The CDR3 nucleotides read TGTGCCAGCAGTGAAACTCTCTACGGGGAGCAGTACTTC. It encodes CASSETLYGEQYF.

This clonotype came up a few times. The V gene is TRBV7-2, the J gene TRBJ2-1, with 7 bases identical to TRBD1. Germline-derived CDR1 and CDR2 are SGHTA and FQGNSA. V was pared by 5 bases and J by 9 bases, with 7 bases of the junction left unmatched. The CDR3 is 13 amino acids. The CDR3: CASSKGQRPEQFF. The DNA for the CDR3 is TGTGCCAGCAGCAAGGGACAGCGACCTGAGCAGTTCTTC.

The CDR3 DNA sequence: TGTGCCAGCACCGGTAGCCGGGACCGAGCCTACGAGCAGTACTTC. It encodes CASTGSRDRAYEQYF. The rearrangement uses TRBV7-2 and TRBJ2-7; perhaps D is TRBD1 or TRBD2 (5 bases each). The CDR3 loop spans 15 amino acids. V lost 7 bases and J 2 bases, leaving 18 bases between the germline ends. Germline V gene sequence: CDR1 SGHTA, CDR2 FQGNSA.

The rearrangement joins TRBV2 to TRBJ2-7, with D perhaps TRBD1 (5 bases). This CDR3 spans 14 amino acids. The ends were cut back, 3 bases at V and 0 bases at J, with 9 bases in the middle. Germline CDR1 SNHLY, CDR2 FYNNEI. The CDR3 protein is CASSDRVSSYEQYF. The CDR3 region has the DNA TGTGCCAGCAGTGACAGGGTTAGCTCCTACGAGCAGTACTTC.

The chain joins TRBV3-1 to TRBJ1-5; the D gene is possibly TRBD1 (5 bases). From germline, CDR1 is LGHDT and CDR2 YNNKEL (reference sequence). The V end was cut by 0 bases, the J end by 8 bases, with 14 bases between. The CDR3 contains 15 residues. The CDR3 spells CASSQEFGAGKPQHF. In DNA form, the CDR3 reads TGTGCCAGCAGCCAAGAATTTGGGGCCGGTAAGCCCCAGCATTTT.

The chain uses TRBV12-3 or TRBV12-4 and TRBJ1-2, with D maybe TRBD1 (5 bases). The V end lost 3 bases, the J end lost 4 bases, and 9 bases lay between the germline ends. CDR3 length: 13 amino acids. The CDR3 is CASSFDQGYGYTF. In DNA, the CDR3 is TGTGCCAGCAGTTTCGATCAGGGCTATGGCTACACCTTC.

The rearrangement uses TRBV6-6 and TRBJ1-2; 8 bases fit TRBD1. The V gene end was trimmed by 6 bases and the J gene end by 8 bases; junction bases not matched to a gene: 14. CDR1 and CDR2 from the germline V gene are MNHNY and SVGAGI (reference sequence). The CDR3 spans 15 residues. CDR3: CASSPGQGEVRGYTF. The DNA for the CDR3 is TGTGCCAGCAGCCCCGGACAGGGAGAGGTTCGAGGCTACACCTTC.

The chain recombines TRBV20-1 with TRBJ1-2; D uncertain. Trimming left V 0 bases short and J 8 bases short, with 13 bases between. The CDR3 contains 13 residues. CDR1 DFQATT and CDR2 SNEGSKA come from the germline V gene (reference sequence). The CDR3 is CSARDYGLFGYTF. As DNA, the CDR3 is TGCAGTGCTAGAGATTACGGCCTTTTCGGCTACACCTTC.

This sequence joins TRBV29-1 and TRBJ2-7; D is unclear. Germline CDR1 SQVTM, CDR2 ANQGSEA. CDR3 length: 11 residues. Trimming took off 4 bases at V and 6 bases at J, with 10 bases between the two ends. The CDR3 DNA reads TGCAGCGTTGTCCAGAGCTCCGAGCAGTACTTC. It is translated as CSVVQSSEQYF.

The chain couples TRBV19 to TRBJ1-5, with 7 bases identical to TRBD1. Germline trimming cut 10 bases from V and 7 bases from J; bases unmatched to any gene: 10. The germline CDR1 and CDR2 sequences are LNHDA and SQIVND (reference sequence). This CDR3 region has 13 residues. CDR3 sequence reads: CATSGGRGQPQHF. The CDR3 region has the DNA TGTGCCACCTCAGGGGGGCGAGGGCAGCCCCAGCATTTT.

This chain joins TRBV7-9 and TRBJ2-3; D remains ambiguous. CDR1 and CDR2 from the germline V gene are SEHNR and FQNEAQ (reference sequence). The V and J ends lost 5 bases and 6 bases respectively, with 9 bases between them. This CDR3 contains 12 residues. The CDR3 DNA is TGTGCCAGCAGCCCTCGTATCGATACGCAGTATTTT. This translates into CASSPRIDTQYF.

This sequence joins TRBV12-3 or TRBV12-4 and TRBJ1-2, with D unclear. Trimming removed 5 bases at V and 7 bases at J, with 11 bases between. The CDR3 length is 12 residues. This CDR3 is CASSPEYTGYTF. The CDR3 DNA reads TGTGCCAGCAGTCCCGAGTATACTGGCTACACCTTC.